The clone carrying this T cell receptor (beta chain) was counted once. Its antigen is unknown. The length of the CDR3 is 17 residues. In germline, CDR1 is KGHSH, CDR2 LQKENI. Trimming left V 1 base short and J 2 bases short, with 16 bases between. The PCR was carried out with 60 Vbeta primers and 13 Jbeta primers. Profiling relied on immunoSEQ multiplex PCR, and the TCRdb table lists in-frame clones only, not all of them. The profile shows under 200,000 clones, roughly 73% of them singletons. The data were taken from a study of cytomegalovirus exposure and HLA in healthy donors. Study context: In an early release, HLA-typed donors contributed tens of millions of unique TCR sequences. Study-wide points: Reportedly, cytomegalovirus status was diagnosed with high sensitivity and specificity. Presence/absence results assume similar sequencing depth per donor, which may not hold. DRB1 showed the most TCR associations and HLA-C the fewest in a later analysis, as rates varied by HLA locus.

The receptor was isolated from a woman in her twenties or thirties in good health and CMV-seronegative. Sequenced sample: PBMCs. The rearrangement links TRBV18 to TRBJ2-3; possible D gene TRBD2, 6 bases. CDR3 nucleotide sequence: TGTGCCAGCTCACCACTCCCCTCGACGGGGGTCACAGATACGCAGTATTTT. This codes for CASSPLPSTGVTDTQYF.